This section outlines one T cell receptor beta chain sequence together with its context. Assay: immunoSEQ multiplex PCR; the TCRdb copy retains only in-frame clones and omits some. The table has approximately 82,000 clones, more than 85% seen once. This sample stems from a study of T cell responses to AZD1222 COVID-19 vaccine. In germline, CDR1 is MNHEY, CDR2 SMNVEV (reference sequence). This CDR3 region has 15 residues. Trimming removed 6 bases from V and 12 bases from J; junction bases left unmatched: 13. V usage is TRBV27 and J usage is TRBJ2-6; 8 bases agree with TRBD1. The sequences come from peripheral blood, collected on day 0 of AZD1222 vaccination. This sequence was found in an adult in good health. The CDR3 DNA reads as TGTGCCAGCAGCGATTATTTCGACAGGGGCGGCGTCCTGACTTTC. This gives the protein CASSDYFDRGGVLTF.